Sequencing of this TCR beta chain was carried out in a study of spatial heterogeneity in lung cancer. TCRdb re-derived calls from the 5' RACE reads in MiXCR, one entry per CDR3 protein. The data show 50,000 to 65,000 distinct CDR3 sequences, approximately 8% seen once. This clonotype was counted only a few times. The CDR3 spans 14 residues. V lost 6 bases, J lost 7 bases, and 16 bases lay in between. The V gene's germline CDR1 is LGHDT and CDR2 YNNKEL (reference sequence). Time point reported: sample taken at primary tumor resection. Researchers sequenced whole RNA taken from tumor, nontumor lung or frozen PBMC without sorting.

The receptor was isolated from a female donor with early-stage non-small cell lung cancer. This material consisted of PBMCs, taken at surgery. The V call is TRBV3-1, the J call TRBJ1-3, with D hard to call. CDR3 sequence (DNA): TGTGCCAGCAGTCAGACGGGCCTCGGGAACACCATATATTTT. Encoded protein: CASSQTGLGNTIYF.